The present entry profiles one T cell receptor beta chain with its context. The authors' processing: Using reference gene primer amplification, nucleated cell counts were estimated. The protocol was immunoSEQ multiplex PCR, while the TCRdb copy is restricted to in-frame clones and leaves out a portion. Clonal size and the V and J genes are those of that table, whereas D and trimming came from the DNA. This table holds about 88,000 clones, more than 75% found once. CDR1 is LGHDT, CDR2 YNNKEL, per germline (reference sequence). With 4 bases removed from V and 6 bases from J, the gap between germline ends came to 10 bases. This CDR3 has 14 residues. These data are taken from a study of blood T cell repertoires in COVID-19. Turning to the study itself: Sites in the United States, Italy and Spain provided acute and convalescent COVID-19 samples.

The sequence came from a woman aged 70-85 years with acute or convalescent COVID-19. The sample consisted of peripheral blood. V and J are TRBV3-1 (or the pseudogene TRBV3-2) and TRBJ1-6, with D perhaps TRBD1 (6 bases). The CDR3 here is CASSLQGLNSPLHF. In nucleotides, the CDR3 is TGTGCCAGCAGCCTACAGGGTCTTAATTCACCCCTCCACTTT.